The T cell receptor beta chain under discussion was sequenced for a study of shared clonotypes between healthy human individuals. Overall study findings and caveats: All-four-donor shared clonotypes had higher generation probabilities than non-shared clonotypes did.

The CDR3 is made up of 14 amino acids. CDR1 and CDR2 from the germline V gene are SGHTA and FQGNSA. V dropped 7 bases and J dropped 10 bases, with 17 bases sitting between them. Only Caucasian adults living in Nashville, Tennessee served as donors. Worth noting for this clone: Its antigen is undetermined.

Clones were sequenced by immunoSEQ multiplex PCR, and TCRdb holds only the in-frame ones, with some missing. The table has more than 2 million clones, approximately 94% seen once; the top ten hold roughly 0.13%. The rearrangement uses TRBV7-2 and TRBJ1-6; no definite D call. Sequences were obtained from naive CD4+ T cells sorted from blood. Subset denoted: CD45RA+ positively selected. The receptor's source is a man between 18 and 29 years old in good health. The CDR3 protein is CASTTPGYSSPLHF. CDR3 DNA sequence: TGTGCCAGCACAACCCCAGGTTATAGCTCACCCCTCCACTTT.